A single sample gave rise to the 5 T cell receptor beta chains below, sequenced in a study of regulatory T cells in long-lasting Graves disease. Combining iRepertoire HTBI primers with Arm-PCR of CDR3 regions, the authors built TCR beta libraries. TCRdb independently ran MiXCR on the multiplex PCR reads; one entry per CDR3 protein. The sample carries more than 650,000 distinct CDR3 sequences, 25% to 35% recorded once. Sample time point: persistent/refractory GD, antithyroid drugs over 5 years with positive TRAb. Extracted RNA from PBMCs served as the source of the TCR library. Sequencing was performed on peripheral blood mononuclear cells (PBMCs), taken when the disease was refractory, from a patient treated with antithyroid drugs. The source is a female donor with Graves disease.

This clonotype has a handful of counts. The chain uses TRBV20-1 and TRBJ1-1; D uncertain. The CDR3 contains 12 residues. CDR1 is DFQATT, CDR2 SNEGSKA, per germline (reference sequence). The ends were cut back, 2 bases at V and 1 base at J, with 5 bases in the middle. This CDR3 is CSARRANTEAFF. As DNA, the CDR3 is TGCAGTGCTAGAAGGGCGAACACTGAAGCTTTCTTT.

This clonotype has a count of ten or more. The chain has TRBV12-3 or TRBV12-4 and TRBJ2-2, with 7 bases aligning to TRBD2. This CDR3 spans 16 amino acids. The junction had 6 bases not matched to a gene; V was cut back by 0 bases and J by 5 bases. CDR3 sequence (DNA): TGTGCCAGCAGTTTAGCGGGAAGCGGGAAAACCGGGGAGCTGTTTTTT. It yields the protein CASSLAGSGKTGELFF.

This clonotype was detected ten times or more. The genes are TRBV6-1 and TRBJ1-5, with a possible D match to TRBD1 (6 bases). V lost 7 bases and J 9 bases, leaving 22 bases between the germline ends. CDR1 is MNHNS and CDR2 is SASEGT in the germline V gene. The CDR3 loop spans 15 amino acids. The CDR3 DNA reads TGTGCCAGCAATACAGGGAGGTATGAAGTGGCGCCCCAGCATTTT. Translation: CASNTGRYEVAPQHF.

The sample holds many counts of this clonotype. The germline gene is not matched at one end of the junction; a read error may be the cause. This chain joins TRBV12-3 or TRBV12-4 and TRBJ2-5, with D unresolved. The CDR3 sequence is 13 residues long. CDR3 nucleotides: TGTGCCAGCAGCTTAGATGGTCGGGAGACCCAGTACTTC. It is translated as CASSLDGRETQYF.

The rearrangement joins TRBV19 to TRBJ2-2, with 10 bases matching TRBD2. V trimming: 7 bases; J trimming: 4 bases; junction bases outside the gene matches: 6. CDR1 LNHDA and CDR2 SQIVND come from the germline V gene (reference sequence). The CDR3 is 15 amino acids. CDR3 DNA sequence: TGTGCCAGTATAGGGACTAGCGTTAGCACCGGGGAGCTGTTTTTT. It translates to CASIGTSVSTGELFF.